This entry is about one TCR beta chain. The antigen is unknown. Germline V lookup: CDR1 MNHEY, CDR2 SMNVEV (reference sequence). V lost 5 bases to trimming and J lost 3 bases, with 17 bases between them. This CDR3 comprises 15 residues. Only in-frame clones appear in the TCRdb table, and some are missing; sequencing was by immunoSEQ multiplex PCR. Of about 35,000 clones listed, 75% to 90% are singletons. The data were taken from a study of radiotherapy plus CTLA-4 blockade in lung cancer. Study-level information: Objective response was observed in roughly 20% of patients, and disease control in around 31%.

In chemo-refractory metastatic non-small-cell lung cancer, patients got ipilimumab CTLA-4 blockade together with focal radiation. Study-wide results and caveats: Reportedly, early blood T cell clone dynamics best predicted response, with interferon-beta. Expansion in blood of tumor-derived TCR clones was seen after radiotherapy plus ipilimumab.

Sequenced here: peripheral blood, sampled from a patient treated with radiotherapy plus ipilimumab. This chain joins TRBV27 and TRBJ2-7; TRBD2 might be the D (6 bases). The receptor's source is a human donor with non-small cell lung cancer who had stable disease on radiotherapy plus ipilimumab. The CDR3 region has the DNA TGTGCCAGCAGTCCGCGCGGGGAAAGGTACTACGAGCAGTACTTC. This sequence encodes CASSPRGERYYEQYF.